This TCR beta chain was sequenced during a study of cytomegalovirus exposure and HLA in healthy donors. For this clone: Its antigen is undetermined.

General observations from the study: As was reported, the classifier diagnosed cytomegalovirus status with high specificity and sensitivity. Sequences of the TCR beta chain were said to predict the HLA-A and HLA-B alleles of most subjects accurately.

The PCR contained 60 Vbeta and 13 Jbeta primers. Repertoires were generated with immunoSEQ multiplex PCR, while TCRdb's copy carries only in-frame clones and drops some. This sample's table reports about 160,000 clones. Trimming took off 9 bases at V and 0 bases at J, with 15 bases between the two ends. The germline CDR1 and CDR2 sequences are MNHEY and SMNVEV (reference sequence). There are 15 residues in the CDR3. The clonotype comes from a man aged 30 to 45 in good health and CMV-seronegative. The sequenced sample consisted of PBMCs. The chain recombines TRBV27 with TRBJ2-1; D is ambiguous. CDR3 sequence reads: CASRLGRSSYNEQFF. In DNA form, the CDR3 reads TGTGCCAGTCGCCTAGGCCGGTCCTCCTACAATGAGCAGTTCTTC.